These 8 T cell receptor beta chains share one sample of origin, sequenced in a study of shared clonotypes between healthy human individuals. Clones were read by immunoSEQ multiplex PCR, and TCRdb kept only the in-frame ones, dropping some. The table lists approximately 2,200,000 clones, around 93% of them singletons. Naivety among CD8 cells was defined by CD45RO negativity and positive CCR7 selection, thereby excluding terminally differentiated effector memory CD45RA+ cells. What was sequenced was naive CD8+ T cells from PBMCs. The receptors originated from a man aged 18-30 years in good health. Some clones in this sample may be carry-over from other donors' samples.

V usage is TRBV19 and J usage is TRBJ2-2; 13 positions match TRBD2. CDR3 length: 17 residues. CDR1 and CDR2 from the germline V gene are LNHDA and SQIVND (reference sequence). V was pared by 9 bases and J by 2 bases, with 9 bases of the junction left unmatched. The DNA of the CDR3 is TGTGCCAGGGTACTAGCGGGAGGGCGGAGTAACACCGGGGAGCTGTTTTTT. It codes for CARVLAGGRSNTGELFF.

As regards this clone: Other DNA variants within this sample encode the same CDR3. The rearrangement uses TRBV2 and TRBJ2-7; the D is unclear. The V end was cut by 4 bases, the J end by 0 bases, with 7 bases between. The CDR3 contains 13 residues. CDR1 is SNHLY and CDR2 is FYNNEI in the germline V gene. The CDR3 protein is CASSVGGSYEQYF. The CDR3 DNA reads TGTGCCAGCAGTGTGGGCGGCTCCTACGAGCAGTACTTC.

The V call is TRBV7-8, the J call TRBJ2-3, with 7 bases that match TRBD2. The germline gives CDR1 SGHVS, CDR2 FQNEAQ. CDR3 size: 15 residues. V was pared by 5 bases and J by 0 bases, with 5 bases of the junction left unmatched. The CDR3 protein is CASSPKRGSTDTQYF. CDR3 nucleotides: TGTGCCAGCAGCCCAAAGCGGGGCAGCACAGATACGCAGTATTTT.

CDR3 amino acids: CASSAGEQPQHF. For the CDR3, the DNA is TGTGCCAGCAGCGCGGGGGAACAGCCCCAGCATTTT. V usage is TRBV9 and J usage is TRBJ1-5; a weak D match, TRBD1 (5 bases). Trimming took off 3 bases at V and 7 bases at J, with 8 bases between the two ends. Germline CDR1 and CDR2: SGDLS and YYNGEE. The CDR3 length is 12 residues.

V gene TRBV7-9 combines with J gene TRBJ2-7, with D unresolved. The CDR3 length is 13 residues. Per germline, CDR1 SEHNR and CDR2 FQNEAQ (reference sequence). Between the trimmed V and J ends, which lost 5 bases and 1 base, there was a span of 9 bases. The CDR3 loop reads CASSPEESYEQYF. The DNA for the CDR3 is TGTGCCAGCAGCCCAGAGGAGTCCTACGAGCAGTACTTC.

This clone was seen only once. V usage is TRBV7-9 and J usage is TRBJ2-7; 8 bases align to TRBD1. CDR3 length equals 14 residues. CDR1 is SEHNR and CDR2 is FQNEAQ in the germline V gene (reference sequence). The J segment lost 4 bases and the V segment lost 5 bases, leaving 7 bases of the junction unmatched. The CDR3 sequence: CASSEDRGGYEQYF. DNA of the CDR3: TGTGCCAGCAGCGAAGACAGGGGCGGTTACGAGCAGTACTTC. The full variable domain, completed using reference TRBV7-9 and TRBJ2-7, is DTGVSQNPRHKITKRGQNVTFRCDPISEHNRLYWYRQTLGQGPEFLTYFQNEAQLEKSRLLSDRFSAERPKGSFSTLEIQRTEQGDSAMYLCASSEDRGGYEQYFGPGTRLTVT.

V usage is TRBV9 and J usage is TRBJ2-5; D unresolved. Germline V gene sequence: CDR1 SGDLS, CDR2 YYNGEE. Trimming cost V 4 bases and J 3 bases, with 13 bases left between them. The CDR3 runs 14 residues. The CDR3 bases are TGTGCCAGCAGCCCCGGCTCGGAAGAAGAGACCCAGTACTTC. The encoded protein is CASSPGSEEETQYF.

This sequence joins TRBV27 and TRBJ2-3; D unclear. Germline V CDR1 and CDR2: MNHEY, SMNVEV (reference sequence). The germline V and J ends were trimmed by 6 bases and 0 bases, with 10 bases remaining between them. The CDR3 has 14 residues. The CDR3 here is CASSTTSSTDTQYF. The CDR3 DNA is TGTGCCAGCAGCACGACAAGTAGCACAGATACGCAGTATTTT.